This T cell receptor beta chain originates from a study of T cell responses to AZD1222 COVID-19 vaccine. With respect to this clone: Antigen: not known.

TCRdb keeps only in-frame clones here, not all; method: immunoSEQ multiplex PCR. The sample holds 130,000 or so clones; approximately 90% are singletons and the top ten take roughly a tenth. Germline V gene data show CDR1 as SGDLS and CDR2 as YYNGEE. The V gene lost 0 bases and the J gene lost 3 bases, with 13 bases spanning the gap. The length of the CDR3 is 16 residues. Study outcomes and limitations: There were repertoire samples only from the period after the peak T cell response.

This receptor was obtained from an adult who received the AZD1222 COVID-19 vaccine. Specimen: peripheral blood, collected 28 days after the second AZD1222 dose. The genes are TRBV9 and TRBJ1-3; D is perhaps TRBD1 (5 bases). DNA of the CDR3: TGTGCCAGCAGCGTAGGGATTGCGGGGGTTGGAAACACCATATATTTT. Translation gives CASSVGIAGVGNTIYF.